This T cell receptor beta chain was sequenced in a study of control samples from healthy donors and cancer patients. The CDR3 contains 15 residues. V was clipped by 3 bases and J by 0 bases; unmatched bases: 3. Per the germline V gene, CDR1 is KGHSH and CDR2 is LQKENI. TCRdb's copy holds only in-frame clones and misses some; the assay was immunoSEQ multiplex PCR. The table includes about 71,000 clones, 89% detected once. This chain links TRBV18 with TRBJ1-1; 8 bases align to TRBD1. This sequence originates from a man between 60 and 70 years old with lung cancer. The sequencing input was PBMCs. CDR3 sequence: CASSPRDRLNTEAFF. The CDR3 region has the DNA TGTGCCAGCTCACCTCGGGACAGGCTGAACACTGAAGCTTTCTTT.